These 25 T cell receptor beta chains share one sample of origin, sequenced in a study of cytomegalovirus exposure and HLA in healthy donors. The PCR used 60 Vbeta and 13 Jbeta primers. Sequencing used immunoSEQ multiplex PCR; TCRdb keeps in-frame clones, though not all of them. The sample shows 150,000 or so clones, roughly 79% of them seen only once. The source material was PBMCs. The receptors were sampled from a woman aged 35 to 49 in good health and CMV-seropositive.

The chain uses TRBV9 and TRBJ1-3; TRBD1 aligns across 8 bases. Unmatched junction bases numbered 13, after V lost 4 bases and J lost 4 bases. This CDR3 comprises 17 residues. In germline, CDR1 is SGDLS, CDR2 YYNGEE. CDR3 bases: TGTGCCAGCAGCCCAACCGGGACAGGCCTTTTCGGAAACACCATATATTTT. Its translation is CASSPTGTGLFGNTIYF.

This sequence joins TRBV5-6 and TRBJ1-6; D not resolved. The CDR3 runs 14 residues. The germline V and J ends were trimmed by 0 bases and 9 bases, with 10 bases remaining between them. CDR1 is SGHDT and CDR2 is YYEEEE in the germline V gene. Written as DNA, the CDR3 is TGTGCCAGCAGCTTGGGCGACATGTCTTCACCCCTCCACTTT. Its protein product is CASSLGDMSSPLHF.

This clone was detected a few times. This chain links TRBV18 with TRBJ2-1; D perhaps matches TRBD1 (7 bases). CDR1 and CDR2 from the germline V gene are KGHSH and LQKENI. The length of the CDR3 is 14 residues. V shed 2 bases and J shed 7 bases, with 12 bases lying between them. In DNA, the CDR3 is TGTGCCAGCTCACCATTGACAGGGAGGAATGAGCAGTTCTTC. As protein: CASSPLTGRNEQFF.

The CDR3 is CASSVQGNTEAFF. The CDR3 nucleotides are TGTGCCAGCAGCGTCCAGGGGAACACTGAAGCTTTCTTT. V gene TRBV7-3 combines with J gene TRBJ1-1; a possible D gene is TRBD1 (5 bases). The germline V and J ends were trimmed by 5 bases and 1 base, with 8 bases remaining between them. The germline CDR1 and CDR2 sequences are SGHTA and FQGTGA. The CDR3 extends over 13 amino acids.

This chain uses TRBV6-1 with TRBJ1-5; D not resolved. V was pared by 3 bases and J by 5 bases, with 14 bases between. This CDR3 region has 15 residues. Germline loops: CDR1 MNHNS, CDR2 SASEGT. The CDR3 coding sequence is TGTGCCAGCAGTGAGCTAGGTCAGCCGTATCAGCCCCAGCATTTT. Its protein product is CASSELGQPYQPQHF.

The chain uses TRBV12-5 and TRBJ2-3; 7 nucleotides line up with TRBD2. The CDR3 loop spans 15 amino acids. Unmatched junction bases numbered 5, after V lost 3 bases and J lost 2 bases. Germline loops: CDR1 LGHNT, CDR2 FRNRAP. CDR3 protein: CASGFGLADTDTQYF. The DNA for the CDR3 is TGTGCTAGTGGTTTTGGCCTAGCGGACACAGATACGCAGTATTTT.

The rearrangement links TRBV2 to TRBJ2-3, with 9 nucleotides matching TRBD2. Germline trimming cut 8 bases from V and 6 bases from J; bases unmatched to any gene: 12. This CDR3 contains 15 residues. CDR1 is SNHLY and CDR2 is FYNNEI in the germline V gene. The CDR3 sequence is CASSMAGGPRDTQYF. For the CDR3, the DNA is TGTGCCAGCTCAATGGCGGGGGGGCCAAGGGATACGCAGTATTTT. The full variable domain, in which reference TRBV2 and TRBJ2-3 provide the parts outside the CDR3, is EPEVTQTPSHQVTQMGQEVILRCVPISNHLYFYWYRQILGQKVEFLVSFYNNEISEKSEIFDDQFSVERPDGSNFTLKIRSTKLEDSAMYFCASSMAGGPRDTQYFGPGTRLTVL.

The chain has TRBV9 and TRBJ2-3; D ambiguous. Trimming shortened V by 3 bases and J by 0 bases, and 17 bases separated the two germline ends. The germline V gene has CDR1 SGDLS and CDR2 YYNGEE. The CDR3 sequence is 17 residues long. CDR3 coding DNA: TGTGCCAGCAGCGGAGGCCTCCAGTTCACTAGCACAGATACGCAGTATTTT. Encoded protein: CASSGGLQFTSTDTQYF.

V gene TRBV5-6 combines with J gene TRBJ1-5; a weak D match, TRBD1 (6 bases). The CDR3 sequence is 15 residues long. V was clipped by 3 bases and J by 7 bases, with 17 bases between them. Germline V gives CDR1 SGHDT, CDR2 YYEEEE. CDR3 nucleotides: TGTGCCAGCAGCTACAGGGCCACCATGTCCCAGCCCCAGCATTTT. It translates to CASSYRATMSQPQHF.

This clone showed up just a few times. The chain has TRBV27 and TRBJ2-5, with 8 positions matching TRBD2. This CDR3 comprises 17 residues. Germline CDR1 and CDR2: MNHEY and SMNVEV (reference sequence). V lost 7 bases, J lost 4 bases, and 17 bases stayed unmatched. DNA of the CDR3: TGTGCCAGCAAAACGACTAGACCAGGACTAGCTCCAGAGACCCAGTACTTC. Its protein product is CASKTTRPGLAPETQYF.

The genes are TRBV5-1 and TRBJ1-6, with D perhaps matching TRBD1 (5 bases). V was pared by 4 bases and J by 9 bases, with 11 bases between. Germline V gene lookup returns CDR1 SGHRS and CDR2 YFSETQ. The CDR3 has 13 amino acids. CDR3 residues: CASSQGGSSPLHF. In nucleotides, the CDR3 is TGCGCCAGCAGCCAGGGCGGAAGTTCACCCCTCCACTTT. Filled out from reference TRBV5-1 and TRBJ1-6, the complete variable domain reads KAGVTQTPRYLIKTRGQQVTLSCSPISGHRSVSWYQQTPGQGLQFLFEYFSETQRNKGNFPGRFSGRQFSNSRSEMNVSTLELGDSALYLCASSQGGSSPLHFGNGTRLTVT.

V usage is TRBV30 and J usage is TRBJ1-3; D gene uncertain. Deletions cut 5 bases from V and 0 bases from J, with 20 bases between. Germline lookup yields CDR1 GTSNPN and CDR2 SVGIG (reference sequence). CDR3 size: 17 residues. CDR3 in amino acids: CAWGLSGGRSSGNTIYF. The CDR3 coding sequence is TGTGCCTGGGGCCTTTCCGGCGGTCGAAGCTCTGGAAACACCATATATTTT.

This clone was recorded only once. V usage is TRBV6-5 and J usage is TRBJ1-2, with D possibly matching TRBD1 (5 bases). The V gene's germline CDR1 is MNHEY and CDR2 SVGAGI. CDR3 length: 16 residues. The germline V and J ends were trimmed by 0 bases and 5 bases, with 16 bases remaining between them. The CDR3 protein is CASSYSGSPGGYGYTF. The CDR3, as DNA: TGTGCCAGCAGTTACTCGGGGAGTCCGGGGGGGTATGGCTACACCTTC.

For this clone: At one boundary the junction diverges from the germline segment, which might be a read error. The chain uses TRBV19 and TRBJ1-4, with D possibly TRBD1 on 5 matching bases. Germline assignment: CDR1 LNHDA and CDR2 SQIVND (reference sequence). The CDR3 spans 13 residues. CDR3: CVSKQATNEKLFF. The CDR3 nucleotides read TGTGTCAGTAAACAGGCAACTAATGAAAAACTGTTTTTT.

This chain connects TRBV15 to TRBJ2-1, with 12 bases fitting TRBD2. The CDR3 sequence is 15 residues long. CDR1 is LNHNV and CDR2 is YYDKDF in the germline V gene (reference sequence). The V segment lost 4 bases and the J segment 7 bases; nucleotides outside the gene matches: 5. The CDR3 protein is CATSTTSGGLNEQFF. In DNA form, the CDR3 reads TGTGCCACCAGCACCACTAGCGGGGGGCTAAATGAGCAGTTCTTC.

The chain joins TRBV7-6 to TRBJ1-6, with D unresolved. The CDR3 totals 12 residues. The V end lost 4 bases, the J end lost 15 bases, and 13 bases lay between the germline ends. Germline V gene sequence: CDR1 SGHVS, CDR2 FNYEAQ. The CDR3 region has the DNA TGTGCCAGCAGCTCCTACTCGGGGTACCTCCACTTT. Translated, it gives CASSSYSGYLHF.

The chain's CDR3 is CASSLHGTSGIYNEQFF. CDR3 in DNA: TGCGCCAGCAGCCTACACGGGACTAGCGGCATCTACAATGAGCAGTTCTTC. The V gene is TRBV4-1, the J gene TRBJ2-1; 11 bases map to TRBD2. Germline CDR1 MGHRA, CDR2 YSYEKL. There are 17 residues in the CDR3. The V gene end was trimmed by 4 bases and the J gene end by 3 bases; junction bases not matched to a gene: 8.

V and J are TRBV6-5 and TRBJ1-4; no clear D. Germline V gene data show CDR1 as MNHEY and CDR2 as SVGAGI. V shed 8 bases and J shed 4 bases, with 8 bases lying between them. CDR3 length equals 12 residues. CDR3 DNA: TGTGCCAGCGGCAGAAATAATGAAAAACTGTTTTTT. This sequence encodes CASGRNNEKLFF.

The V and J genes are TRBV14 and TRBJ2-5, with 7 positions matching TRBD1. The CDR3 length is 16 residues. The V segment lost 5 bases and the J segment 4 bases; nucleotides outside the gene matches: 13. CDR1 is SGHDN, CDR2 FVKESK, per germline. CDR3 DNA sequence: TGTGCCAGCAGCGAGAGACAGGGCGTCTGGACAGAGACCCAGTACTTC. Translation: CASSERQGVWTETQYF. Filled out from reference TRBV14 and TRBJ2-5, the complete variable domain reads EAGVTQFPSHSVIEKGQTVTLRCDPISGHDNLYWYRRVMGKEIKFLLHFVKESKQDESGMPNNRFLAERTGGTYSTLKVQPAELEDSGVYFCASSERQGVWTETQYFGPGTRLLVL.

As DNA, the CDR3 is TGCGCCAGCAGCCAAGATGGAGCCCCGAACACCGGGGAGCTGTTTTTT. Encoded protein: CASSQDGAPNTGELFF. The chain carries TRBV4-3 and TRBJ2-2; D is ambiguous. CDR3 length: 16 residues. CDR1 LGHNA and CDR2 YSLEER come from the germline V gene. Trimming pared 0 bases from V and 0 bases from J, leaving 8 bases between.

This chain links TRBV6-1 with TRBJ1-3; D gene ambiguous. With 6 bases removed from V and 4 bases from J, the gap between germline ends came to 10 bases. The CDR3 length is 13 residues. In germline, CDR1 is MNHNS, CDR2 SASEGT. The CDR3 DNA sequence: TGTGCCAGCAGCCTAATCTTAGGAAACACCATATATTTT. This codes for CASSLILGNTIYF.

The V and J genes are TRBV12-5 and TRBJ2-3; 7 bases are a match to TRBD2. Trimming took 5 bases from V and 7 from J; bases not matched to a gene: 15. This CDR3 contains 16 residues. The germline V gene encodes CDR1 LGHNT and CDR2 FRNRAP. Written as DNA, the CDR3 is TGTGCTAGTGGTCCGAGCGCTAGCGGCCTGGAATATACGCAGTATTTT. Translated, it gives CASGPSASGLEYTQYF.

DNA of the CDR3: TGCAGCGTTTCCCAGGGACAGGGTGAAAAACTGTTTTTT. Encoded protein: CSVSQGQGEKLFF. The chain links TRBV29-1 to TRBJ1-4; TRBD1 matches at 9 bases. The CDR3 has 13 amino acids. CDR1 is SQVTM and CDR2 is ANQGSEA in the germline V gene. V dropped 5 bases and J dropped 7; count of bases not matched to a gene: 5. Filled out from reference TRBV29-1 and TRBJ1-4, the complete variable domain reads SAVISQKPSRDICQRGTSLTIQCQVDSQVTMMFWYRQQPGQSLTLIATANQGSEATYESGFVIDKFPISRPNLTFSTLTVSNMSPEDSSIYLCSVSQGQGEKLFFGSGTQLSVL.

The chain combines TRBV28 with TRBJ1-5, with 8 bases identical to TRBD1. The CDR3 consists of 14 residues. The V and J ends lost 6 bases and 3 bases, in that order; junction bases with no gene match: 4. Germline V gene sequence: CDR1 MDHEN, CDR2 SYDVKM. The CDR3 sequence is CASRRQGYNQPQHF. DNA of the CDR3: TGTGCCAGCAGAAGACAGGGGTACAATCAGCCCCAGCATTTT. Full variable domain (missing parts from reference TRBV28 and TRBJ1-5): DVKVTQSSRYLVKRTGEKVFLECVQDMDHENMFWYRQDPGLGLRLIYFSYDVKMKEKGDIPEGYSVSREKKERFSLILESASTNQTSMYLCASRRQGYNQPQHFGDGTRLSIL.

V gene TRBV29-1 combines with J gene TRBJ1-1; tentatively, D is TRBD1 (6 bases). V was cut by 6 bases and J by 4 bases, with 12 bases left in between. The germline V gene encodes CDR1 SQVTM and CDR2 ANQGSEA. The CDR3 runs 12 residues. The CDR3 sequence: CSVRTGPTEAFF. The CDR3, as DNA: TGCAGCGTACGAACAGGGCCCACTGAAGCTTTCTTT.